This entry lists 16 T cell receptor beta chains sequenced from one sample in a study of PD-L1 blockade in urothelial cancer. Time point noted: pretreatment peripheral blood. Here immunoSEQ multiplex PCR was the method, and the copy in TCRdb shows in-frame clones only, minus some. The sample includes about 95,000 clones, about nine tenths of them seen just once. The input for sequencing was PBMCs, taken around atezolizumab (anti-PD-L1) treatment. The source of these receptors is a man aged 55-75 years with urothelial cancer.

Here the CDR3 reads CASSEGGGYTF. CDR3 DNA: TGCGCCAGCAGTGAGGGGGGCGGCTACACCTTC. V gene TRBV10-1 combines with J gene TRBJ1-2; maybe TRBD1 (6 bases). Germline lookup yields CDR1 WNHNN and CDR2 SYGVQD (reference sequence). Trimming removed 2 bases at V and 8 bases at J, with 6 bases between. The CDR3 has 11 amino acids.

The CDR3 DNA reads as TGTGCCAGCAGTTTTGGCGGCTCTGGGGCCAACGTCCTGACTTTC. Its translation is CASSFGGSGANVLTF. The chain employs TRBV27 and TRBJ2-6; D is unresolved. The CDR3 extends over 15 amino acids. V lost 3 bases and J 0 bases, leaving 6 bases between the germline ends. The germline gives CDR1 MNHEY, CDR2 SMNVEV (reference sequence).

J is TRBJ2-7 and V is TRBV28, with 8 nucleotides matching TRBD1. The CDR3 extends over 14 amino acids. J was trimmed by 3 bases and V by 7 bases; bases with no gene match: 8. Germline CDR1 MDHEN, CDR2 SYDVKM. The CDR3 loop is CASTMDRVRYEQYF. CDR3 bases: TGTGCCAGCACCATGGACAGGGTGCGCTACGAGCAGTACTTC.

The chain is built from TRBV28 and TRBJ2-5, with TRBD1 matching 7 bases. The CDR3 covers 13 residues. After removal of 3 bases from V and 5 bases from J, the junction contained 3 bases not matched to a gene. The V gene's germline CDR1 is MDHEN and CDR2 SYDVKM. CDR3 sequence: CASSFRGQETQYF. Written as DNA, the CDR3 is TGTGCCAGCAGTTTTCGGGGACAGGAGACCCAGTACTTC.

The J gene is TRBJ1-6, the V gene TRBV5-6; no reliable D call. V lost 0 bases and J lost 10, with 8 bases in between. The germline V gene has CDR1 SGHDT and CDR2 YYEEEE. CDR3 length equals 13 residues. CDR3: CASSLEEGSPLHF. The CDR3 nucleotides are TGTGCCAGCAGCTTGGAGGAGGGATCACCCCTCCACTTT.

This clone was recorded only once. The chain has TRBV6-5 and TRBJ1-2, with D maybe TRBD1 (5 bases). Trimming took off 0 bases at V and 2 bases at J, with 7 bases between the two ends. Germline-derived CDR1 and CDR2 are MNHEY and SVGAGI. The length of the CDR3 is 14 residues. The CDR3: CASSYSGGNYGYTF. DNA of the CDR3: TGTGCCAGCAGTTACTCGGGGGGGAACTATGGCTACACCTTC.

V usage is TRBV5-6 and J usage is TRBJ1-5, with D possibly TRBD1 on 5 matching bases. Germline lookup yields CDR1 SGHDT and CDR2 YYEEEE. The CDR3 totals 13 residues. The V and J ends lost 4 bases and 4 bases respectively, with 9 bases between them. CDR3 in amino acids: CASSLAGNQPQHF. The CDR3 nucleotides read TGTGCCAGCAGCCTGGCAGGGAATCAGCCCCAGCATTTT.

This chain links TRBV6-1 with TRBJ2-7, with 7 positions matching TRBD1. V lost 5 bases to trimming and J lost 1 base; unmatched junction nucleotides: 2. The CDR3 consists of 13 residues. The germline V gene has CDR1 MNHNS and CDR2 SASEGT. The CDR3 sequence: CASSLDRSYEQYF. CDR3 in DNA: TGTGCCAGCAGTCTGGACAGGTCCTACGAGCAGTACTTC.

The genes are TRBV18 and TRBJ1-1; D is possibly TRBD1 (5 bases). From germline, CDR1 is KGHSH and CDR2 LQKENI. The CDR3 length is 16 residues. V shed 2 bases and J shed 1 base, with 14 bases lying between them. The DNA of the CDR3 is TGTGCCAGCTCACCATTCGCAGGGAAAACGAACACTGAAGCTTTCTTT. Translated: CASSPFAGKTNTEAFF.

The genes are TRBV7-9 and TRBJ1-1, with 8 bases lining up with TRBD1. The CDR3 has 15 residues. V was clipped by 1 base and J by 4 bases; unmatched bases: 5. Germline V lookup: CDR1 SEHNR, CDR2 FQNEAQ (reference sequence). CDR3 protein: CASSLVDREGTEAFF. CDR3 coding DNA: TGTGCCAGCAGCTTAGTGGACAGGGAGGGCACTGAAGCTTTCTTT.

This clone came up a few times. The chain has TRBV30 and TRBJ2-7, with D perhaps TRBD1 (6 bases). Germline V gene lookup returns CDR1 GTSNPN and CDR2 SVGIG (reference sequence). The CDR3 consists of 14 residues. Trimming shortened V by 4 bases and J by 4 bases, and 17 bases separated the two germline ends. The CDR3 DNA follows: TGTGCCTGGAACCGAGGGGGATATTCGTACGAGCAGTACTTC. Translating gives CAWNRGGYSYEQYF.

The rearrangement links TRBV9 to TRBJ2-1; 7 nucleotides match TRBD2. V shed 4 bases, J shed 4 bases, and the junction held 8 bases outside the gene matches. Germline V gene lookup returns CDR1 SGDLS and CDR2 YYNGEE. The CDR3 runs 15 residues. CDR3 DNA sequence: TGTGCCAGCAGCCCCCCCCGGGGGGATTACAATGAGCAGTTCTTC. Its protein product is CASSPPRGDYNEQFF.

The chain joins TRBV7-9 to TRBJ1-1, with no clear D. This CDR3 spans 13 amino acids. Trimming removed 5 bases at V and 1 base at J, with 8 bases between. Germline lookup yields CDR1 SEHNR and CDR2 FQNEAQ (reference sequence). This CDR3 is CASSTMENTEAFF. As DNA, the CDR3 is TGTGCCAGCAGCACTATGGAGAACACTGAAGCTTTCTTT.

In its sample, this clone was seen a few times. The chain joins TRBV30 to TRBJ1-2; perhaps TRBD1 as D (5 bases). Trimming pared 5 bases from V and 4 bases from J, leaving 11 bases between. Germline V gene data show CDR1 as GTSNPN and CDR2 as SVGIG (reference sequence). The CDR3 sequence is 12 residues long. CDR3 DNA: TGTGCCTGGCAACAGGAGAGCTATGGCTACACCTTC. It is translated as CAWQQESYGYTF.

The chain combines TRBV27 with TRBJ2-1; D perhaps matches TRBD2 (5 bases). Germline-derived CDR1 and CDR2 are MNHEY and SMNVEV (reference sequence). The CDR3 totals 13 residues. V lost 2 bases, J lost 9 bases, and 11 bases lay in between. CDR3 in amino acids: CASSLEGQGEQFF. CDR3 in DNA: TGTGCCAGCAGTTTAGAGGGTCAAGGTGAGCAGTTCTTC.

This rearrangement joins TRBV28 to TRBJ1-6; D might be TRBD1 (5 bases). The CDR3 has 16 residues. With 3 bases removed from V and 5 bases from J, the gap between germline ends came to 14 bases. Per germline, CDR1 MDHEN and CDR2 SYDVKM. The CDR3 region is CASSLTGAGNNSPLHF. The CDR3 bases are TGTGCCAGCAGTTTGACTGGGGCGGGAAATAATTCACCCCTCCACTTT.